Detailed here is one T cell receptor (beta chain). Antigen unknown. These data are taken from a study of CD8 T cells in Susac syndrome. The multiple sclerosis controls were treatment-naive patients with relapsing-remitting disease that was stable or active. With 3 bases removed from V and 8 bases from J, the gap between germline ends came to 7 bases. This CDR3 comprises 11 residues. Germline V gene lookup returns CDR1 SEHNR and CDR2 FQNEAQ (reference sequence). The authors reverse transcribed 0.5 to 1 ug RNA with random hexamers. TCR beta CDR3 was amplified by immunoSEQ covering 54 Vbeta and 13 Jbeta. One entry per CDR3 protein, called by TCRdb with MiXCR from the immunoSEQ multiplex PCR reads. The sample contains about 150,000 distinct CDR3 sequences, 95% to 96% of which appear only once. Study-level results: The study recognized that its TCR sequencing and HLA analysis covered a relatively small number of individuals.

Specimen: CD8+ T cells from PBMCs. The receptor was derived from a human donor with multiple sclerosis. The gene calls are TRBV7-9 and TRBJ1-1; D not resolved. This chain's CDR3 is CASSLTPEAFF. The CDR3 nucleotides read TGTGCCAGCAGCTTGACCCCAGAAGCTTTCTTT.